Below, one T cell receptor (beta chain) is given with its context. What it binds is not known. The germline gene is not matched at one end of the junction; a read error may be the cause. This CDR3 is built from 15 residues. Germline V gives CDR1 MNHEY, CDR2 SVGEGT. These data come from a study of tumor and adjacent non-tumor tissue in lung cancer. Across the whole study: Aged about 30 to 76 years, patients included nine to ten men and a few women with stage I to III disease. Samples averaged approximately 4.2 million productive TCRbeta reads each.

RNA was extracted from bulk tissue without any cell sorting. Newly diagnosed lung cancer patients had thoracic surgery in China, August–November 2014, without prior chemotherapy. Study observations and caveats: Tumor tissue had significantly higher TCR diversity than normal lung.

TCRbeta libraries were built with three rounds of nested PCR, modified from ARM-PCR. In TCRdb, the multiplex PCR reads were re-called with MiXCR into one record per CDR3 protein. The table has approximately 120,000 distinct CDR3 sequences, around 75% seen once; the top ten hold roughly 35%. The receptor comes from a woman between 55 and 75 years old with non-small cell lung cancer. This sequence joins TRBV6-2 or TRBV6-3 and TRBJ2-1; 8 bases are a match to TRBD1. Sequencing used lung tumor tissue. CDR3 nucleotide sequence: TGTGCCAACAGTTACGGACAGGGCGCCTACAATGAGCAGCTCTTC. Its protein product is CANSYGQGAYNEQLF.